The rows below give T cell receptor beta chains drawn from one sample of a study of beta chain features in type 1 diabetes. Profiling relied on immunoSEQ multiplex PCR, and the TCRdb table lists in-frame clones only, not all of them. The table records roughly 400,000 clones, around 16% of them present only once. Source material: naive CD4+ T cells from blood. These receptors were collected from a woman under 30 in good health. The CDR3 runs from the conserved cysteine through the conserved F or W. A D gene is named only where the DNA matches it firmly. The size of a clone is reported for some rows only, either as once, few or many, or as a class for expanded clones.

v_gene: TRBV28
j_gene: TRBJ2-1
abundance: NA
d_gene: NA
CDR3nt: TGTGCCAGCAGTCTAGGGGGAGGGCCAGTCAATGAGCAGTTCTTC
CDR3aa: CASSLGGGPVNEQFF

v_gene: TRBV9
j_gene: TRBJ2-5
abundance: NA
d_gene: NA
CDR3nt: TGTGCCAGCAGTAGAGCCCAAGAGACCCAGTACTTC
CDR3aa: CASSRAQETQYF

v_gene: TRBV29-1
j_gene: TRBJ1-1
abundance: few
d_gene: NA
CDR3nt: TGCAGCGTTGAAGCGGCAGGAAAGATTACTGAAGCTTTCTTT
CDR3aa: CSVEAAGKITEAFF

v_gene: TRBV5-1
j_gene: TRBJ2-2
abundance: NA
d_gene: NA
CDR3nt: TGCGCCAGCAGCCTGGGTGTAGGGGAGCTGTTTTTT
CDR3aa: CASSLGVGELFF

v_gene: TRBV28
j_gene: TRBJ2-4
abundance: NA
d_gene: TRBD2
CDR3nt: TGTGCCAGCAGTTCCGCGGGAGCGGGAGGGAAAAACATTCAGTACTTC
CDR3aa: CASSSAGAGGKNIQYF

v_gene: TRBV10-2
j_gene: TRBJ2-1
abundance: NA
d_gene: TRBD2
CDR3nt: TGCGCCAGCGGCCGTGGAGCGGGAGTTAGCAATGAGCAGTTCTTC
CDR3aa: CASGRGAGVSNEQFF

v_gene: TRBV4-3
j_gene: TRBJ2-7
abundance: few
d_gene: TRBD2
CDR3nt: TGCGCCAGCAGCCAGGAAGCTAGCGGGATCTACGAGCAGTACTTC
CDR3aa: CASSQEASGIYEQYF

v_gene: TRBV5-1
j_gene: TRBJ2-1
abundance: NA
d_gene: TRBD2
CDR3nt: TGCGCCAGCAGCTTTACTAGCGGGAGTTCCAATGAGCAGTTCTTC
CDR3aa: CASSFTSGSSNEQFF

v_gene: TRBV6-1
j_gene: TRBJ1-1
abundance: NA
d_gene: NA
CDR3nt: TGTGCCAGCAGGGGACACGTGAACACTGAAGCTTTCTTT
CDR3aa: CASRGHVNTEAFF

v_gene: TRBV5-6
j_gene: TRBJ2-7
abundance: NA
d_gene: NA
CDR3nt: TGTGCCAGCAGCTCGCGGGCGGGATACGAGCAGTACTTC
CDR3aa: CASSSRAGYEQYF

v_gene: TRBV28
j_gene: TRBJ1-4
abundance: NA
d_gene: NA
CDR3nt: TGTGCCAGTGGCCCCCTTAATGAAAAACTGTTTTTT
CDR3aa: CASGPLNEKLFF

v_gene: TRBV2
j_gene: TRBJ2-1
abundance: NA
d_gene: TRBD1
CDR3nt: TGTGCCAGCATCCAACAGGGGATAAACAATGAGCAGTTCTTC
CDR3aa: CASIQQGINNEQFF

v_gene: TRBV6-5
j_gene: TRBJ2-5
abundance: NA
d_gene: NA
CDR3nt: TGTGCCGCATCAGATGGCCAAGAGACCCAGTACTTC
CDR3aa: CAASDGQETQYF

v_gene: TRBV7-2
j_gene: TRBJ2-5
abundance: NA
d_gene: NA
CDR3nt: TGTGCCAGCAGCACAAGTCCAGGCTCAGAGACCCAGTACTTC
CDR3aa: CASSTSPGSETQYF